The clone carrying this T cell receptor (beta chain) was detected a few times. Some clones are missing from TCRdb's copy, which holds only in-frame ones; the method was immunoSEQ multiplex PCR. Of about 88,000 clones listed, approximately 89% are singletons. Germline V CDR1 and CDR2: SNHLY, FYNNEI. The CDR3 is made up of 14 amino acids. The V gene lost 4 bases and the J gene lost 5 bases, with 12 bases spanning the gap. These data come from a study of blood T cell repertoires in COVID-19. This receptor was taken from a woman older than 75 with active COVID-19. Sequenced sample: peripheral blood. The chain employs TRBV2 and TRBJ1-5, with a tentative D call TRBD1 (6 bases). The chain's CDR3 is CASSGGGAYQPQHF. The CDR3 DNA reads TGTGCCAGCAGTGGAGGGGGGGCCTATCAGCCCCAGCATTTT.